These T cell receptor beta chains were read from a single sample in a study of shared clonotypes between healthy human individuals. The protocol was immunoSEQ multiplex PCR, while the TCRdb copy is restricted to in-frame clones and leaves out a portion. The data hold roughly 2.5 million clones, with about 92% observed a single time. The sample comprised naive CD4+ T cells sorted from blood. The receptors come from a man aged 18-30 years in good health. CDR3s include the opening cysteine and the closing phenylalanine or tryptophan. D genes are given only for firm matches. Only some rows state a clone size, as once, few, many or a class for expanded clones.

D	V	size	J	CDR3	DNA
.	TRBV29-1	once	TRBJ2-5	CSVEDWSGTVLDF	TGCAGCGTTGAAGATTGGAGCGGGACAGTTTTGGACTTC
.	TRBV6-5	.	TRBJ1-2	CASSNPRQGDYGYTF	TGTGCCAGCAGTAATCCCCGGCAGGGAGACTATGGCTACACCTTC
.	TRBV5-1	.	TRBJ2-5	CASRTDGFLETQYF	TGCGCCAGCAGAACTGACGGGTTTCTGGAGACCCAGTACTTC
.	TRBV12-5	.	TRBJ2-7	CASGSSPSYEQYF	TGTGCTAGTGGTTCTTCCCCTTCCTACGAGCAGTACTTC
.	TRBV30	.	TRBJ2-1	CAWSDPPDANEQFF	TGTGCCTGGAGTGACCCCCCGGACGCCAATGAGCAGTTCTTC
TRBD1	TRBV6-4	.	TRBJ2-2	CASSDPGQGGTGELFF	TGTGCCAGCAGTGATCCCGGACAGGGAGGAACCGGGGAGCTGTTTTTT
.	TRBV30	.	TRBJ1-4	CAWSWQASANEKLFF	TGTGCCTGGAGTTGGCAAGCATCGGCTAATGAAAAACTGTTTTTT
TRBD1	TRBV7-2	.	TRBJ2-3	CASSRQGSTDTQYF	TGTGCCAGCAGCCGACAGGGTTCCACAGATACGCAGTATTTT
.	TRBV21-1	few	TRBJ1-3	CASSKGSGNTIYF	TGTGCCAGCAGCAAGGGTTCTGGAAACACCATATATTTT
TRBD1	TRBV28	.	TRBJ1-4	CASTDYDRGNEKLFF	TGTGCCAGCACCGACTACGACAGGGGAAATGAAAAACTGTTTTTT
.	TRBV5-6	.	TRBJ1-6	CASSFYLNSPLHF	TGTGCCAGCAGCTTTTACTTAAATTCACCCCTCCACTTT
TRBD1	TRBV5-4	.	TRBJ2-5	CASSTGQSQETQYF	TGTGCCAGCAGTACGGGACAGTCCCAAGAGACCCAGTACTTC
TRBD1	TRBV5-6	few	TRBJ1-6	CASSPGQGSSPLHF	TGTGCCAGCAGCCCGGGACAGGGGAGCTCCCCCCTCCACTTT
.	TRBV11-2	.	TRBJ1-2	CASSIVRATVNYGYTF	TGTGCCAGCAGCATAGTAAGGGCGACAGTTAACTATGGCTACACCTTC
.	TRBV6-5	.	TRBJ2-7	CASSYSLEGTYEQYF	TGTGCCAGCAGTTACTCGTTGGAGGGAACCTACGAGCAGTACTTC
.	TRBV25-1	once	TRBJ1-5	CASSPRGGNQPQHF	TGTGCCAGCAGTCCCCGGGGAGGCAATCAGCCCCAGCATTTT
.	TRBV9	.	TRBJ1-6	CASSVGSVSSPLHF	TGTGCCAGCAGCGTAGGATCCGTCTCTTCACCCCTCCACTTT
TRBD1	TRBV27	.	TRBJ1-6	CASSRDRENSPLHF	TGTGCCAGCAGTCGGGACAGGGAAAATTCACCCCTCCACTTT
.	TRBV19	.	TRBJ1-1	CASSRMGPTQTEAFF	TGTGCCAGTAGTCGGATGGGACCCACTCAGACTGAAGCTTTCTTT
.	TRBV19	once	TRBJ2-3	CASRSSGSTDTQYF	TGTGCCAGTAGATCCAGCGGGAGCACAGATACGCAGTATTTT
.	TRBV25-1	.	TRBJ2-7	CASANYEQYF	TGTGCCAGCGCTAACTACGAGCAGTACTTC
.	TRBV11-2	.	TRBJ1-2	CASSPDRPNYGYTF	TGTGCCAGCAGCCCCGACAGACCCAACTATGGCTACACCTTC
TRBD1	TRBV4-1	.	TRBJ2-7	CASSHMDRGSYEQYF	TGCGCCAGCAGCCATATGGACAGGGGCTCCTACGAGCAGTACTTC
.	TRBV6-5	.	TRBJ2-2	CASSFSGNTGELFF	TGTGCCAGCAGTTTTAGCGGGAACACCGGGGAGCTGTTTTTT
.	TRBV7-2	.	TRBJ2-7	CASSLKAEGGISSYEQYF	TGTGCCAGCAGCTTAAAAGCCGAGGGTGGGATTAGCTCCTACGAGCAGTACTTC
.	TRBV6-1	.	TRBJ1-3	CASSVLRADSGNTIYF	TGTGCCAGCAGTGTGTTGAGGGCAGACTCTGGAAACACCATATATTTT
TRBD1	TRBV10-1	few	TRBJ1-1	CASSANRGGGTEAFF	TGCGCCAGCAGTGCCAACAGGGGAGGTGGCACTGAAGCTTTCTTT
.	TRBV5-4	.	TRBJ1-3	CASSSADRGSGNTIYF	TGTGCCAGCAGCTCCGCCGATCGGGGCTCTGGAAACACCATATATTTT
TRBD2	TRBV4-3	once	TRBJ2-1	CASSQDLAGTYNEQFF	TGCGCCAGCAGCCAAGATTTAGCGGGAACCTACAATGAGCAGTTCTTC
.	TRBV19	once	TRBJ1-6	CASSIAGSPLHF	TGTGCCAGTAGTATAGCCGGGTCACCCCTCCACTTT
TRBD1	TRBV6-5	.	TRBJ1-5	CASSYPGQGDQPQHF	TGTGCCAGCAGTTACCCCGGACAGGGGGATCAGCCCCAGCATTTT
.	TRBV10-1	few	TRBJ2-4	CASSEGDPKNIQYF	TGCGCCAGCAGTGAAGGCGACCCCAAAAACATTCAGTACTTC
.	TRBV29-1	.	TRBJ1-2	CSVVAGNYGYTF	TGCAGCGTTGTCGCAGGAAACTATGGCTACACCTTC
.	TRBV5-1	.	TRBJ1-2	CASSLDRLRVGYGYTF	TGCGCCAGCAGCTTGGACAGGTTGCGGGTAGGCTATGGCTACACCTTC
TRBD1	TRBV25-1	.	TRBJ1-2	CASSPGTGFTFRGYTF	TGTGCCAGCAGTCCGGGGACAGGCTTTACCTTTAGGGGCTACACCTTC
.	TRBV5-5	.	TRBJ1-2	CASSPSPGVNYGYTF	TGTGCCAGCAGCCCCAGCCCAGGGGTCAATTATGGCTACACCTTC
TRBD1	TRBV5-1	.	TRBJ1-1	CASSVTGTANTEAFF	TGCGCCAGCAGCGTGACAGGGACTGCGAACACTGAAGCTTTCTTT
.	TRBV10-1	.	TRBJ2-7	CASSRRLSPYEQYF	TGCGCCAGCTCTCGGAGGCTTTCCCCCTACGAGCAGTACTTC
.	TRBV4-1	.	TRBJ1-5	CASSQDNMRDQPQHF	TGCGCCAGCAGCCAAGATAATATGCGGGATCAGCCCCAGCATTTT
.	TRBV7-9	once	TRBJ1-6	CASSSQSSYNSPLHF	TGTGCCAGCAGCTCTCAGAGCTCCTATAATTCACCCCTCCACTTT
TRBD1	TRBV7-7	.	TRBJ2-1	CASSPGQGASEQFF	TGTGCTAGCAGCCCGGGACAGGGGGCGAGTGAGCAGTTCTTC
TRBD1	TRBV5-1	.	TRBJ2-6	CASSFSSGTGDSGANVLTF	TGCGCCAGCAGCTTTTCGAGCGGGACAGGGGACTCTGGGGCCAACGTCCTGACTTTC
.	TRBV5-5	once	TRBJ1-1	CASSLDRGVRTEAFF	TGTGCCAGCAGCTTGGATAGGGGGGTACGGACTGAAGCTTTCTTT
TRBD1	TRBV10-3	.	TRBJ2-3	CAITQGQGTTDTQYF	TGTGCCATCACCCAGGGACAGGGGACCACAGATACGCAGTATTTT
.	TRBV11-2	.	TRBJ2-5	CASSFIISIGTQYF	TGTGCCAGCAGCTTTATCATCTCCATCGGGACCCAGTACTTC
TRBD1	TRBV18	.	TRBJ2-2	CASSPPRTGATTGELFF	TGTGCCAGCTCACCACCCCGGACAGGGGCCACCACCGGGGAGCTGTTTTTT
TRBD1	TRBV10-3	.	TRBJ1-1	CAISESGQGARTEAFF	TGTGCCATCAGTGAGTCGGGGCAGGGGGCGAGAACTGAAGCTTTCTTT
.	TRBV10-2	.	TRBJ2-7	CASSEGGFEQYF	TGCGCCAGCAGTGAAGGGGGGTTCGAGCAGTACTTC
.	TRBV6-5	.	TRBJ1-5	CASSYSHQPQHF	TGTGCCAGCAGTTACTCACATCAGCCCCAGCATTTT
TRBD2	TRBV20-1	.	TRBJ2-4	CSGRSENIQYF	TGCAGCGGGAGGAGTGAAAACATTCAGTACTTC
.	TRBV23-1	.	TRBJ2-7	CASSQSCAVSRGEQYF	TGCGCCAGCAGTCAATCGTGCGCGGTTTCTCGGGGCGAGCAGTACTTC
TRBD2	TRBV18	.	TRBJ2-3	CASSSGLAGEARYF	TGTGCCAGCTCATCGGGACTAGCGGGGGAGGCGAGGTATTTT
TRBD2	TRBV10-2	.	TRBJ2-7	CASSEVAGGSYEQYF	TGCGCCAGCAGTGAGGTAGCGGGGGGCAGCTACGAGCAGTACTTC